Many counts were recorded for the clone carrying this T cell receptor beta chain. The antigen remains unidentified. This entry is derived from a study of T cells in Graves' hyperthyroidism and ophthalmopathy. Study-level results: Ophthalmopathy could be told apart from stable hyperthyroidism with a 13 V-J model.

The CDR3 regions of TCR beta were amplified from RNA transcripts. First-round RT-PCR with HTBI primers amplified the TCR CDR3 region. TCRdb reanalysed the multiplex PCR reads using MiXCR and keeps one entry per CDR3 protein. The sample has around 280,000 distinct CDR3 sequences; roughly 13% are singletons. CDR1 is SGHTA, CDR2 FQGNSA, per germline. V was clipped by 5 bases and J by 0 bases, with 5 bases between them. This CDR3 contains 13 residues. Blood was obtained at the first hyperthyroidism diagnosis, which preceded any ophthalmopathy symptoms. The PBMCs were taken from more than 8 ml of fresh peripheral blood.

The sequenced material came from blood. This chain uses TRBV7-2 with TRBJ2-1; D uncertain. The source is a woman between 25 and 40 years old with Graves' hyperthyroidism that later progressed to Graves' ophthalmopathy. CDR3 residues: CASSVISYNEQFF. The CDR3 coding sequence is TGTGCCAGCAGCGTCATCTCCTACAATGAGCAGTTCTTC.